The T cell receptor (beta chain) under discussion was sequenced for a study of blood T cell repertoires in COVID-19. Study as a whole: PBMCs, B-cell-depleted T cells, or T cells provided the cDNA or gDNA that made up the material.

Sequencing was performed with immunoSEQ multiplex PCR; in TCRdb, only in-frame clones are kept and a portion is missing. The profile shows about 200,000 clones, more than 75% of them singletons. Germline loops: CDR1 SNHLY, CDR2 FYNNEI. With 6 bases clipped from V and 7 bases from J, the junction kept 7 bases outside the gene matches. This CDR3 spans 14 amino acids. Participants' reported clinical history set cohort assignment. The chain uses TRBV2 and TRBJ1-5; the match to TRBD1 covers 9 bases. Sequencing used PBMCs or T cells enriched from blood (not recorded which). The TCR was taken from a man aged 40-55 years with acute COVID-19. In nucleotides, the CDR3 is TGTGCCAGCAGCGCCACAGGGGGCGCGCAGCCCCAGCATTTT. Protein sequence: CASSATGGAQPQHF.